This TCR beta chain was obtained from a study of molecular identifiers for immune sequencing clone quantification. TCRdb called the PCR reads again in MiXCR, with one record for every CDR3 protein. The table shows 400,000 to 600,000 distinct CDR3 sequences, with roughly 23% occurring only once. V shed 4 bases and J shed 2 bases, with 13 bases lying between them. Germline V CDR1 and CDR2: SQVTM, ANQGSEA. The CDR3 length is 14 residues. Sequencing input: naive CD8+ T cells from blood, with Jurkat cell RNA spiked in. Subset reported: FACS-sorted CD8+CD4-CCR7+CD45RA+ naive T cells. The chain carries TRBV29-1 and TRBJ2-3; D is ambiguous. This sequence originates from a human donor in good health. Some libraries in this study had Jurkat cell RNA spiked in. CDR3: CSVVGQSYTDTQYF. In nucleotides, the CDR3 is TGCAGCGTTGTTGGGCAGAGCTACACAGATACGCAGTATTTT.